The clone carrying this T cell receptor beta chain turned up a few times. Its antigen remains unknown. The definition of stable Graves' hyperthyroidism was no ophthalmopathy progression within 18 months. TCR beta CDR3 regions were amplified from RNA transcripts. Primed by the HTBI set, a first-round RT-PCR was run on the TCR CDR3. MiXCR, run by TCRdb on the multiplex PCR reads, gives a single entry per CDR3 protein. Of 300,000 to 350,000 distinct CDR3 sequences in the sample, about 20% were seen once. The germline CDR1 and CDR2 sequences are SGHDN and FVKESK. Trimming pared 1 base from V and 4 bases from J, leaving 7 bases between. The CDR3 consists of 13 residues. This entry is derived from a study of T cells in Graves' hyperthyroidism and ophthalmopathy. Points from the study as a whole: Most thyroid clonotypes with frequency above 0.001 were detected in blood. A model of 13 V-J pairs discriminated ophthalmopathy from stable hyperthyroidism.

This sequence was found in a woman aged 45 to 65 with Graves' hyperthyroidism. The sequenced sample consisted of blood. The chain uses TRBV14 and TRBJ1-1; D call uncertain. The CDR3 bases are TGTGCCAGCAGCCAAGGGGTTAGCACTGAAGCTTTCTTT. Its translation: CASSQGVSTEAFF.